Listed here are 7 T cell receptor beta chains from one sample, sequenced in a study of regulatory T cells in long-lasting Graves disease. Time point noted: newly diagnosed GD, antithyroid drugs for less than 3 months. PBMCs were the source of the RNA used for TCR sequencing. With iRepertoire HTBI primers and Arm-PCR of CDR3 regions, TCR beta libraries were built. TCRdb reprocessed the multiplex PCR reads with MiXCR, giving one entry per CDR3 protein. The table lists roughly 400,000 distinct CDR3 sequences, about 16% of them singletons, with around 23% in the top ten. This same sample was also taken into another study, of T cells in Graves' hyperthyroidism and ophthalmopathy.

Specimen: peripheral blood mononuclear cells (PBMCs), collected at new diagnosis, from a patient treated with antithyroid drugs. Receptors originate from a woman aged 18-29 years with Graves disease.

This clonotype was observed at least ten times. The rearrangement links TRBV11-2 to TRBJ2-7; TRBD2 aligns across 14 bases. CDR1 is SGHAT, CDR2 FQNNGV, per germline. The V segment lost 3 bases and the J segment 5 bases; nucleotides outside the gene matches: 3. The CDR3 length is 15 residues. DNA for the CDR3: TGTGCCAGCAGCTTCCCGACTAGCGGGAGGGACGAGCAGTACTTC. This gives the protein CASSFPTSGRDEQYF.

The sample holds many counts of this clonotype. The chain employs TRBV3-1 and TRBJ1-1, with D uncertain. The V end was cut by 6 bases, the J end by 1 base, with 15 bases between. Germline CDR1 and CDR2: LGHDT and YNNKEL (reference sequence). This CDR3 spans 15 amino acids. The CDR3: CASRDPTRGNTEAFF. The CDR3 nucleotides read TGTGCCAGCAGGGACCCCACTCGGGGGAACACTGAAGCTTTCTTT.

The chain joins TRBV14 to TRBJ2-1; 11 bases map to TRBD2. Germline assignment: CDR1 SGHDN and CDR2 FVKESK. V trimming: 0 bases; J trimming: 4 bases; junction bases outside the gene matches: 11. The CDR3 loop spans 19 amino acids. CDR3 protein: CASSQDRVVAGGLYNEQFF. The DNA for the CDR3 is TGTGCCAGCAGCCAAGATCGGGTGGTAGCGGGAGGGCTTTACAATGAGCAGTTCTTC.

In this sample, this clonotype turned up many times. V gene TRBV10-2 combines with J gene TRBJ1-5, with a weak D call TRBD1 (5 bases). Germline V CDR1 and CDR2: WSHSY, SAAADI. Trimming shortened V by 7 bases and J by 5 bases, and 12 bases separated the two germline ends. CDR3 length equals 13 residues. In DNA, the CDR3 is TGCGCCAGCATGGATAGGGACTATCAGCCCCAGCATTTT. Protein product: CASMDRDYQPQHF.

This clonotype has more than one count but fewer than ten. The chain links TRBV29-1 to TRBJ1-4; D is possibly TRBD1 (6 bases). Between the trimmed V and J ends, which lost 5 bases and 7 bases, there was a span of 8 bases. The CDR3 loop spans 11 amino acids. Germline V gene sequence: CDR1 SQVTM, CDR2 ANQGSEA. CDR3 DNA: TGCAGCGTTCAGGGGACTGAAAAACTGTTTTTT. Translated: CSVQGTEKLFF.

The CDR3 DNA reads TGCAGTGCCCCATTGACAGGGGGCTTCTACGAGCAGTACTTC. Translation: CSAPLTGGFYEQYF. The chain carries TRBV20-1 and TRBJ2-7; TRBD1 matches at 10 bases. V lost 6 bases and J lost 3; bases outside the gene matches: 8. Per germline, CDR1 DFQATT and CDR2 SNEGSKA (reference sequence). The CDR3 consists of 14 residues.

This clonotype has a count of ten or more. The chain couples TRBV5-1 to TRBJ2-3; 10 nucleotides align to TRBD2. Trimming took 2 bases from V and 4 from J; bases not matched to a gene: 4. Germline V gene lookup returns CDR1 SGHRS and CDR2 YFSETQ. The CDR3 length is 15 residues. CDR3 protein: CASSLSGRAPDTQYF. The CDR3 DNA follows: TGCGCCAGCAGCTTAAGCGGGAGGGCCCCAGATACGCAGTATTTT. Together with reference TRBV5-1 and TRBJ2-3, the CDR3 gives the full variable domain: KAGVTQTPRYLIKTRGQQVTLSCSPISGHRSVSWYQQTPGQGLQFLFEYFSETQRNKGNFPGRFSGRQFSNSRSEMNVSTLELGDSALYLCASSLSGRAPDTQYFGPGTRLTVL.